Sequencing of this T cell receptor beta chain was carried out in a study of shared clonotypes between healthy human individuals. Study-level findings and limits: Collection of samples was limited to blood; tissue repertoires likely differ. What limited the represented genetic and exposure-history diversity was the small number of donors.

As for this clone: What it recognizes is unknown.

Here immunoSEQ multiplex PCR was the method, and the copy in TCRdb shows in-frame clones only, minus some. This sample yields 740,000 or so clones, of which 60% to 75% are seen a single time; around 2% belongs to the top ten. V lost 6 bases to trimming and J lost 1 base; unmatched junction nucleotides: 5. The CDR3 runs to 14 residues. Per germline, CDR1 LNHDA and CDR2 SQIVND (reference sequence). Free of recent acute infections or vaccinations, the donors were healthy HIV-negative adults. The chain carries TRBV19 and TRBJ1-1; 7 bases agree with TRBD1. This sequence was found in a woman in her thirties in good health. Sequenced sample: memory CD4+ T cells sorted from blood. Subset given: CD45RA-negative fraction. CDR3: CASRWDSQNTEAFF. The DNA for the CDR3 is TGTGCCAGTAGATGGGACAGTCAGAACACTGAAGCTTTCTTT.